The 21 T cell receptor beta chains below come from one sample, sequenced in a study of blood T cell repertoires in COVID-19. Libraries were prepared by immunoSEQ multiplex PCR; TCRdb keeps only in-frame clonotypes and omits some of them. The data contain about 120,000 clones, around 91% of them singletons. Sequencing was done on a sample of peripheral blood. The receptors were gathered from an older woman with COVID-19, enrolled during active disease.

The chain uses TRBV14 and TRBJ1-2; 7 bases fit TRBD1. With 4 bases clipped from V and 5 bases from J, the junction kept 4 bases outside the gene matches. CDR3 length: 13 amino acids. In germline, CDR1 is SGHDN, CDR2 FVKESK. CDR3 in amino acids: CASSPGQFYGYTF. The CDR3 bases are TGTGCCAGCAGCCCGGGACAGTTTTATGGCTACACCTTC.

This chain joins TRBV15 and TRBJ1-2, with a tentative D call TRBD1 (5 bases). Between the trimmed V and J ends, which lost 5 bases and 5 bases, there was a span of 27 bases. This CDR3 has 18 residues. CDR1 and CDR2 from the germline V gene are LNHNV and YYDKDF (reference sequence). DNA of the CDR3: TGTGCCACCAGCGTCCAGAGCTCCAGGGTCTACACGCGATATGGCTACACCTTC. Protein: CATSVQSSRVYTRYGYTF.

The chain links TRBV5-6 to TRBJ1-2, with TRBD1 matching over 9 bases. The trim removed 4 bases at V and 5 bases at J, leaving 3 bases unmatched. Germline CDR1 and CDR2: SGHDT and YYEEEE. The CDR3 extends over 13 amino acids. The CDR3 bases are TGTGCCAGCAGCAAGGGACAGGGTTATGGCTACACCTTC. It encodes CASSKGQGYGYTF.

This sequence joins TRBV19 and TRBJ2-7; TRBD2 is a possible D gene (6 bases). V lost 3 bases and J lost 2, with 11 bases in between. The germline V gene has CDR1 LNHDA and CDR2 SQIVND (reference sequence). CDR3 length: 14 residues. The CDR3 protein is CASSIGGSTYEQYF. CDR3 DNA: TGTGCCAGTAGTATCGGGGGTAGCACCTACGAGCAGTACTTC. Based on the CDR3 plus reference TRBV19 and TRBJ2-7, the full variable domain is DGGITQSPKYLFRKEGQNVTLSCEQNLNHDAMYWYRQDPGQGLRLIYYSQIVNDFQKGDIAEGYSVSREKKESFPLTVTSAQKNPTAFYLCASSIGGSTYEQYFGPGTRLTVT.

The chain combines TRBV3-1 (or the pseudogene TRBV3-2) with TRBJ1-6, with D unclear. Germline CDR1 and CDR2: LGHDT and YNNKEL (reference sequence). V was pared by 1 base and J by 5 bases, with 12 bases between. This CDR3 is built from 16 residues. The chain's CDR3 is CASSQVSGQDNSPLHF. The CDR3, as DNA: TGTGCCAGCAGCCAAGTTAGTGGTCAGGATAATTCACCCCTCCACTTT.

This chain joins TRBV10-2 and TRBJ1-1; D is perhaps TRBD1 (5 bases). Germline V lookup: CDR1 WSHSY, CDR2 SAAADI. There are 14 residues in the CDR3. V was cut by 7 bases and J by 3 bases, with 15 bases left in between. The DNA of the CDR3 is TGCGCCAGCAAATCCGGGGGGTGGGACACTGAAGCTTTCTTT. Amino acids: CASKSGGWDTEAFF.

The V gene is TRBV9, the J gene TRBJ1-4; 9 bases map to TRBD1. Trimming removed 4 bases from V and 7 bases from J; junction bases left unmatched: 5. The germline V gene has CDR1 SGDLS and CDR2 YYNGEE. This CDR3 spans 14 amino acids. This CDR3 reads CASSTGGLSEKLFF. The DNA of the CDR3 is TGTGCCAGCAGCACAGGGGGCTTAAGTGAAAAACTGTTTTTT.

The chain has TRBV6-2 or TRBV6-3 and TRBJ1-2; no firm D call. Trimming shortened V by 2 bases and J by 6 bases, and 16 bases separated the two germline ends. The CDR3 sequence is 15 residues long. CDR1 is MNHEY, CDR2 SVGEGT, per germline. The CDR3 DNA reads as TGTGCCAGCAGTTACGGTTTTGCGGACTACGATGGCTACACCTTC. This sequence encodes CASSYGFADYDGYTF.

This chain connects TRBV25-1 to TRBJ1-2; no firm D call. Trimming took 2 bases from V and 7 from J, leaving 8 bases between them. In germline, CDR1 is MGHDK, CDR2 SYGVNS. CDR3 size: 12 residues. CDR3 loop: CASSEDTSGYTF. CDR3 DNA sequence: TGTGCCAGCAGTGAAGACACTTCTGGCTACACCTTC.

V usage is TRBV11-2 and J usage is TRBJ2-3; TRBD2 matches at 8 bases. After removal of 5 bases from V and 3 bases from J, the junction contained 10 bases not matched to a gene. Germline CDR1 and CDR2: SGHAT and FQNNGV. The CDR3 is 16 residues long. This CDR3 is CASSLGLALRTDTQYF. DNA for the CDR3: TGTGCCAGCAGCCTTGGACTAGCATTGAGAACAGATACGCAGTATTTT.

The chain has TRBV27 and TRBJ1-2; tentative D call: TRBD1 (6 bases). With 1 base removed from V and 2 bases from J, the gap between germline ends came to 17 bases. This CDR3 contains 17 residues. Germline V gives CDR1 MNHEY, CDR2 SMNVEV (reference sequence). The CDR3 loop is CASSLFAVTGQNYGYTF. The DNA of the CDR3 is TGTGCCAGCAGTTTATTCGCCGTGACAGGACAAAACTATGGCTACACCTTC.

The chain couples TRBV11-2 to TRBJ2-7, with 7 bases matching TRBD2. V gave up 0 bases and J gave up 5 bases; unmatched junction bases: 7. The CDR3 totals 15 residues. Germline V lookup: CDR1 SGHAT, CDR2 FQNNGV. The CDR3 protein is CASSLERGYFNEQYF. CDR3 DNA sequence: TGTGCCAGCAGCTTAGAGCGGGGGTATTTCAACGAGCAGTACTTC.

This sequence joins TRBV2 and TRBJ1-2, with D uncertain. This CDR3 region has 13 residues. V lost 4 bases and J 0 bases, leaving 6 bases between the germline ends. CDR1 SNHLY and CDR2 FYNNEI come from the germline V gene. This chain's CDR3 is CASSGEANYGYTF. As DNA, the CDR3 is TGTGCCAGCAGTGGAGAGGCTAACTATGGCTACACCTTC.

This sequence joins TRBV7-9 and TRBJ1-1; TRBD1 matches 8 bases. The CDR3 length is 16 residues. Losses at the gene ends were 3 bases for V and 1 base for J; bases not matched to a gene: 7. Germline V gives CDR1 SEHNR, CDR2 FQNEAQ (reference sequence). CDR3 sequence reads: CASSFGQGGKNTEAFF. In nucleotides, the CDR3 is TGTGCCAGCAGCTTTGGACAGGGAGGGAAGAACACTGAAGCTTTCTTT.

This clone was detected only once. This chain joins TRBV4-1 and TRBJ2-7; D perhaps matches TRBD2 (6 bases). CDR1 and CDR2 from the germline V gene are MGHRA and YSYEKL. The CDR3 totals 15 residues. V shed 1 base and J shed 2 bases, with 12 bases lying between them. The CDR3 is CASSQGEVSTYEQYF. In DNA, the CDR3 is TGCGCCAGCAGCCAAGGGGAGGTAAGCACCTACGAGCAGTACTTC.

V is TRBV18 and J is TRBJ1-3; D is ambiguous. V lost 2 bases, J lost 0 bases, and 8 bases lay in between. CDR3 length: 15 amino acids. Germline lookup yields CDR1 KGHSH and CDR2 LQKENI. The CDR3 region has the DNA TGTGCCAGCTCACCATCACGGAGCTCTGGAAACACCATATATTTT. This encodes CASSPSRSSGNTIYF. The full variable domain, rest sourced from reference TRBV18 and TRBJ1-3, is NAGVMQNPRHLVRRRGQEARLRCSPMKGHSHVYWYRQLPEEGLKFMVYLQKENIIDESGMPKERFSAEFPKEGPSILRIQQVVRGDSAAYFCASSPSRSSGNTIYFGEGSWLTVV.

The chain recombines TRBV7-2 with TRBJ1-6; 9 bases match TRBD1. V lost 7 bases, J lost 9 bases, and 7 bases stayed unmatched. The CDR3 is 14 amino acids. Per the germline V gene, CDR1 is SGHTA and CDR2 is FQGNSA. The CDR3: CASNQQGAASPLHF. The CDR3 nucleotides are TGTGCCAGCAACCAACAGGGGGCGGCTTCACCCCTCCACTTT.

V gene TRBV5-1 combines with J gene TRBJ2-1; 10 positions agree with TRBD1. J lost 8 bases, V lost 3 bases, and 14 bases had no gene match. This CDR3 has 17 residues. Germline V CDR1 and CDR2: SGHRS, YFSETQ. This CDR3 is CASSYRTGTGVLDEQFF. The CDR3 bases are TGCGCCAGCAGCTACAGAACCGGGACAGGGGTTTTGGATGAGCAGTTCTTC.

This clone was counted between two and nine times. This rearrangement joins TRBV5-6 to TRBJ2-7, with 11 bases matching TRBD2. V was pared by 2 bases and J by 6 bases, with 7 bases of the junction left unmatched. This CDR3 comprises 15 residues. Germline CDR1 SGHDT, CDR2 YYEEEE. The CDR3 bases are TGTGCCAGCAGCTTACTAGCGGGGGCCTCTCTCGAGCAGTACTTC. Its protein is CASSLLAGASLEQYF.

This chain links TRBV18 with TRBJ1-4; no clear D gene. Trimming shortened V by 8 bases and J by 3 bases, and 16 bases separated the two germline ends. Germline assignment: CDR1 KGHSH and CDR2 LQKENI. The CDR3 is 15 amino acids. The CDR3 protein is CASAKTGRANEKLFF. CDR3 coding DNA: TGTGCCAGCGCCAAGACGGGGAGGGCTAATGAAAAACTGTTTTTT. Together with reference TRBV18 and TRBJ1-4, the CDR3 gives the full variable domain: NAGVMQNPRHLVRRRGQEARLRCSPMKGHSHVYWYRQLPEEGLKFMVYLQKENIIDESGMPKERFSAEFPKEGPSILRIQQVVRGDSAAYFCASAKTGRANEKLFFGSGTQLSVL.

This clone was found once. V is TRBV5-4 and J is TRBJ2-1; 12 nucleotides agree with TRBD1. This CDR3 is built from 15 residues. The germline gives CDR1 SGHNT, CDR2 YYREEE (reference sequence). V dropped 5 bases and J dropped 7; count of bases not matched to a gene: 7. For the CDR3, the DNA is TGTGCCAGCAGAACACCGGGACAGGGGGCGAATGAGCAGTTCTTC. This sequence encodes CASRTPGQGANEQFF. The full variable domain, its missing parts supplied by reference TRBV5-4 and TRBJ2-1, is ETGVTQSPTHLIKTRGQQVTLRCSSQSGHNTVSWYQQALGQGPQFIFQYYREEENGRGNFPPRFSGLQFPNYSSELNVNALELDDSALYLCASRTPGQGANEQFFGPGTRLTVL.